This T cell receptor beta chain was obtained from a study of beta chain features in type 1 diabetes. The entirety of the isolated RNA underwent reverse transcription, so expressed TCRB transcripts were sequenced. The method was immunoSEQ multiplex PCR; TCRdb's version includes in-frame clones alone and lacks a portion of them. The sample shows 860,000 or so clones, roughly 15% of them seen only once. Only a few counts were recorded for this clone. The CDR3 extends over 11 amino acids. In germline, CDR1 is DFQATT, CDR2 SNEGSKA (reference sequence). V was pared by 2 bases and J by 7 bases, with 5 bases between.

This sequence originates from a woman aged 18-29 years in good health. Sequenced input: naive CD4+ T cells from blood. The chain recombines TRBV20-1 with TRBJ1-4; D remains unclear. CDR3 bases: TGCAGTGCTAGAAGAGGTGAAAAACTGTTTTTT. Translated, it gives CSARRGEKLFF.